What follows are 27 T cell receptor beta chains derived from one specimen sequenced in a study of OX40 agonist ivuxolimab in advanced cancers. The method behind the library was the immunoSEQ multiplex PCR assay. TCRdb took this table from immuneACCESS and kept in-frame rearrangements with V and J called. Such tables lack part of the clones; where checked against another copy, unresolved V genes explain under half of the gap, and the rest is unexplained. This sample gives around 90,000 clones in total; about 93% of them show up just once. Of the sample, roughly 1.1% is held by the ten largest clones. Sequenced here: CD4+ or CD8+ T cells sorted from blood, sampled in a trial of the OX40 agonist ivuxolimab. The source is an adult with an advanced solid tumor such as melanoma, head and neck, liver or kidney cancer.

In DNA form, the CDR3 reads TGTGCCAGCAGCTTAAGTCCTAAGACAGGAGCCACCGGGGAGCTGTTTTTT. It is translated as CASSLSPKTGATGELFF. This chain uses TRBV7-3 with TRBJ2-2; a weak D match, TRBD1 (6 bases). The ends were cut back, 1 base at V and 4 bases at J, with 16 bases in the middle. The CDR3 consists of 17 residues. Germline V gene lookup returns CDR1 SGHTA and CDR2 FQGTGA.

The chain employs TRBV19 and TRBJ2-6; D gene unclear. This CDR3 comprises 15 residues. V was cut by 7 bases and J by 4 bases, with 14 bases left in between. Germline lookup yields CDR1 LNHDA and CDR2 SQIVND (reference sequence). CDR3 amino acids: CASIRVGSGANVLTF. For the CDR3, the DNA is TGTGCCAGTATTCGTGTGGGCTCCGGGGCCAACGTCCTGACTTTC.

The V call is TRBV6-4, the J call TRBJ2-2; 11 bases are shared with TRBD1. Germline assignment: CDR1 MRHNA and CDR2 SNTAGT. The CDR3 contains 19 residues. The V gene end was trimmed by 0 bases and the J gene end by 0 bases; junction bases not matched to a gene: 6. The CDR3 sequence: CASSDSDRGLKPNTGELFF. The CDR3 nucleotides are TGTGCCAGCAGTGACTCGGACAGGGGGCTGAAACCGAACACCGGGGAGCTGTTTTTT.

The V call is TRBV2, the J call TRBJ2-2, with 11 bases matching TRBD2. Germline CDR1 SNHLY, CDR2 FYNNEI. This CDR3 is 16 amino acids long. V trimming: 4 bases; J trimming: 4 bases; junction bases outside the gene matches: 5. Written as DNA, the CDR3 is TGTGCCAGCAGTGGTCTAGCGGGAGGAGCCACCGGGGAGCTGTTTTTT. It codes for CASSGLAGGATGELFF.

The rearrangement joins TRBV7-9 to TRBJ1-5; maybe TRBD1 (5 bases). The CDR3 length is 13 residues. Trimming stripped 5 bases from V and 5 bases from J, with 10 bases between. The germline V gene encodes CDR1 SEHNR and CDR2 FQNEAQ (reference sequence). DNA of the CDR3: TGTGCCAGCAGCCCCCAGGGAGATCAGCCCCAGCATTTT. It encodes CASSPQGDQPQHF.

The rearrangement joins TRBV30 to TRBJ2-2, with D possibly matching TRBD1 (5 bases). This CDR3 contains 15 residues. The germline gives CDR1 GTSNPN, CDR2 SVGIG (reference sequence). Trimming took off 4 bases at V and 0 bases at J, with 12 bases between the two ends. The CDR3 sequence: CAWTPPQANTGELFF. CDR3 nucleotide sequence: TGTGCCTGGACCCCGCCACAGGCGAACACCGGGGAGCTGTTTTTT. The whole variable domain, filled in from reference TRBV30 and TRBJ2-2, reads SQTIHQWPATLVQPVGSPLSLECTVEGTSNPNLYWYRQAAGRGLQLLFYSVGIGQISSEVPQNLSASRPQDRQFILSSKKLLLSDSGFYLCAWTPPQANTGELFFGEGSRLTVL.

This clone appeared once. The chain links TRBV28 to TRBJ2-2, with 10 bases matching TRBD2. CDR3 length: 16 residues. Germline CDR1 reads MDHEN; CDR2 reads SYDVKM. After removal of 5 bases from V and 4 bases from J, the junction contained 7 bases not matched to a gene. CDR3 in DNA: TGTGCCAGCAGTCCCCGGACTAGCGGACTCACCGGGGAGCTGTTTTTT. This translates into CASSPRTSGLTGELFF.

The chain has TRBV15 and TRBJ1-6; no clear D gene. Trimming took 0 bases from V and 10 from J, leaving 4 bases between them. The CDR3 length is 12 residues. Germline V gene lookup returns CDR1 LNHNV and CDR2 YYDKDF (reference sequence). The CDR3 DNA reads as TGTGCCACCAGCAGAGATGTATCACCCCTCCACTTT. Translating it yields CATSRDVSPLHF.

The chain couples TRBV5-1 to TRBJ1-4; no firm D call. There are 13 residues in the CDR3. Trimming removed 0 bases at V and 5 bases at J, with 5 bases between. From germline, CDR1 is SGHRS and CDR2 YFSETQ. The CDR3 bases are TGCGCCAGCAGCTTGGGGCAGAATGAAAAACTGTTTTTT. It yields the protein CASSLGQNEKLFF.

In its sample, this clone was seen once. The CDR3 reads CASSLARDEQYF. CDR3 DNA: TGCGCCAGCAGCTTGGCCAGGGACGAGCAGTACTTC. The J gene is TRBJ2-7, the V gene TRBV5-1; a possible D gene is TRBD1 (5 bases). V lost 0 bases, J lost 5 bases, and 6 bases lay in between. Germline-derived CDR1 and CDR2 are SGHRS and YFSETQ. The CDR3 has 12 amino acids.

The chain recombines TRBV5-1 with TRBJ2-5, with D hard to call. The V end lost 0 bases, the J end lost 5 bases, and 8 bases lay between the germline ends. CDR3 length: 13 amino acids. Germline V gene lookup returns CDR1 SGHRS and CDR2 YFSETQ. The CDR3 nucleotides are TGCGCCAGCAGCTTGGGTAGTTTTGAGACCCAGTACTTC. It encodes CASSLGSFETQYF. Full variable domain (remainder filled in from reference TRBV5-1 and TRBJ2-5): KAGVTQTPRYLIKTRGQQVTLSCSPISGHRSVSWYQQTPGQGLQFLFEYFSETQRNKGNFPGRFSGRQFSNSRSEMNVSTLELGDSALYLCASSLGSFETQYFGPGTRLLVL.

This rearrangement joins TRBV6-4 to TRBJ1-2; 8 nucleotides match TRBD1. CDR3 length: 14 amino acids. V dropped 6 bases and J dropped 7; count of bases not matched to a gene: 10. CDR1 is MRHNA, CDR2 SNTAGT, per germline. The CDR3 loop reads CASSPWTGTGGYTF. As DNA, the CDR3 is TGTGCCAGCAGCCCCTGGACAGGGACAGGTGGCTACACCTTC.

V gene TRBV19 combines with J gene TRBJ1-2; D possibly corresponds to TRBD1 (6 bases). Trimming left V 6 bases short and J 6 bases short, with 14 bases between. CDR1 is LNHDA, CDR2 SQIVND, per germline (reference sequence). This CDR3 has 13 residues. The CDR3 spells CASRPRGANGYTF. The CDR3 DNA is TGTGCCAGTAGGCCCCGGGGGGCCAATGGCTACACCTTC. Based on the CDR3 plus reference TRBV19 and TRBJ1-2, the full variable domain is DGGITQSPKYLFRKEGQNVTLSCEQNLNHDAMYWYRQDPGQGLRLIYYSQIVNDFQKGDIAEGYSVSREKKESFPLTVTSAQKNPTAFYLCASRPRGANGYTFGSGTRLTVV.

This CDR3 is CASSLDLRGAQETQYF. DNA for the CDR3: TGTGCCAGCAGCTTAGATCTCCGAGGGGCTCAAGAGACCCAGTACTTC. This chain joins TRBV11-3 and TRBJ2-5; D may match TRBD1 or TRBD2 (5 bases each). Looked up from germline, CDR1 is SGHNT and CDR2 is YENEEA. This CDR3 has 16 amino acids. V was clipped by 0 bases and J by 2 bases, with 13 bases between them.

The V gene is TRBV21-1, the J gene TRBJ2-1; TRBD2, the D gene given by the table, was not confirmed from the DNA. TRBV21-1 has pseudogene status. CDR3 length: 14 residues. CDR3 protein: CASSNTGTSGEQFF. CDR3 nucleotides: TGTGCCAGCAGCAACACCGGGACTAGCGGTGAGCAGTTCTTC.

The chain employs TRBV18 and TRBJ1-3; unclear D gene. In germline, CDR1 is KGHSH, CDR2 LQKENI. There are 16 residues in the CDR3. V gave up 0 bases and J gave up 3 bases, with 12 bases separating them. The CDR3 DNA follows: TGTGCCAGCTCACCACCACGTCGGCAGCATGGAAACACCATATATTTT. Its translation is CASSPPRRQHGNTIYF.

J is TRBJ2-1 and V is TRBV27, with D unresolved. The germline gives CDR1 MNHEY, CDR2 SMNVEV (reference sequence). V lost 6 bases, J lost 0 bases, and 12 bases lay in between. The CDR3 is 15 residues long. The CDR3 here is CASSPRPNSYNEQFF. The DNA for the CDR3 is TGTGCCAGCAGCCCCAGGCCCAACTCCTACAATGAGCAGTTCTTC.

J is TRBJ2-3 and V is TRBV18, with D tentatively TRBD1 (6 bases). Between the trimmed V and J ends, which lost 0 bases and 3 bases, there was a span of 10 bases. CDR3 length: 15 residues. Germline V gene data show CDR1 as KGHSH and CDR2 as LQKENI. Here the CDR3 reads CASSPPQGRTDTQYF. The CDR3 nucleotides are TGTGCCAGCTCACCACCCCAGGGGCGAACAGATACGCAGTATTTT.

The chain couples TRBV4-2 to TRBJ2-5; D is unresolved. V was shortened by 1 base and J by 3 bases, with 12 bases between the two germline ends. The CDR3 extends over 15 amino acids. The germline V gene has CDR1 LGHNA and CDR2 YNFKEQ. For the CDR3, the DNA is TGTGCCAGCAGCCAAGTTGACCAACCGGAAGAGACCCAGTACTTC. Encoded protein: CASSQVDQPEETQYF.

This chain uses TRBV30 with TRBJ2-1, with D possibly being TRBD2 (7 bases). V lost 4 bases to trimming and J lost 8 bases, with 15 bases between them. The CDR3 totals 13 residues. Germline V gene data show CDR1 as GTSNPN and CDR2 as SVGIG (reference sequence). The CDR3 nucleotides read TGTGCCTGGAATTGGGGGGGGCACGATGAGCAGTTCTTC. This translates into CAWNWGGHDEQFF.

The chain recombines TRBV7-2 with TRBJ2-3; no definite D call. The germline V and J ends were trimmed by 3 bases and 4 bases, with 14 bases remaining between them. Per germline, CDR1 SGHTA and CDR2 FQGNSA. The CDR3 runs 15 residues. CDR3 coding DNA: TGTGCCAGCAGCTTGGATTCTAGGTGGTCAGATACGCAGTATTTT. It is translated as CASSLDSRWSDTQYF.

J is TRBJ2-5 and V is TRBV27; D not certain. V was pared by 4 bases and J by 0 bases, with 9 bases between. The length of the CDR3 is 14 residues. The germline gives CDR1 MNHEY, CDR2 SMNVEV (reference sequence). The CDR3 protein is CASSYGGDQETQYF. In DNA, the CDR3 is TGTGCCAGCAGTTACGGTGGTGACCAAGAGACCCAGTACTTC.

The chain joins TRBV30 to TRBJ2-7; D perhaps matches TRBD1 (6 bases). This CDR3 contains 14 residues. V dropped 0 bases and J dropped 4 bases, with 13 bases sitting between them. CDR1 is GTSNPN, CDR2 SVGIG, per germline (reference sequence). Here the CDR3 DNA reads TGTGCCTGGAGTGTAGAATTTCAGGGGTACGAGCAGTACTTC. It codes for CAWSVEFQGYEQYF.

The chain has TRBV28 and TRBJ1-4; D might be TRBD1 (5 bases). The CDR3 sequence is 15 residues long. V lost 5 bases, J lost 5 bases, and 15 bases lay in between. Germline loops: CDR1 MDHEN, CDR2 SYDVKM. CDR3 sequence: CASSPYQNRNEKLFF. The CDR3 DNA reads as TGTGCCAGCAGTCCATACCAAAACAGGAATGAAAAACTGTTTTTT.

This sequence joins TRBV14 and TRBJ2-3; tentatively, D is TRBD2 (5 bases). V lost 4 bases and J 6 bases, leaving 11 bases between the germline ends. The CDR3 is made up of 13 amino acids. Germline V gives CDR1 SGHDN, CDR2 FVKESK. CDR3 sequence reads: CASSRLTGDTQYF. The CDR3 DNA sequence: TGTGCCAGCAGCCGCCTAACGGGGGATACGCAGTATTTT.

This clone turned up a few times. J is TRBJ2-1 and V is TRBV7-3; D is unresolved. V was shortened by 5 bases and J by 8 bases, with 16 bases between the two germline ends. The CDR3 totals 14 residues. From germline, CDR1 is SGHTA and CDR2 FQGTGA. The CDR3 loop reads CASSPTGPPYEQFF. DNA of the CDR3: TGTGCCAGCAGCCCAACCGGGCCCCCTTATGAGCAGTTCTTC.

This chain links TRBV5-8 with TRBJ2-7; D remains unclear. This CDR3 is built from 15 residues. Per the germline V gene, CDR1 is SGHTS and CDR2 is YDEGEE. Trimming removed 0 bases from V and 5 bases from J, with 15 bases in between. The CDR3 spells CASSLADWHMDEQYF. The CDR3 DNA reads TGTGCCAGCAGCTTGGCCGATTGGCATATGGACGAGCAGTACTTC. The variable domain in full, completed from reference TRBV5-8 and TRBJ2-7, reads EAGVTQSPTHLIKTRGQQATLRCSPISGHTSVYWYQQALGLGLQFLLWYDEGEERNRGNFPPRFSGRQFPNYSSELNVNALELEDSALYLCASSLADWHMDEQYFGPGTRLTVT.